The 10 T cell receptor beta chains presented below share a single source sample, sequenced in a study of T cells in Graves' hyperthyroidism and ophthalmopathy. The CDR3 regions of TCR beta were amplified from RNA transcripts. The HTBI primer set drove a first-round RT-PCR of the TCR CDR3. One entry per CDR3 protein, called by TCRdb with MiXCR from the multiplex PCR reads. The sample carries 560,000 or so distinct CDR3 sequences, more than 45% recorded once. The specimen sequenced was peripheral blood or thyroid tissue (not recorded which). The source is a woman between 18 and 29 years old with Graves' hyperthyroidism.

This clonotype was seen only a few times. The chain is built from TRBV25-1 and TRBJ1-1; tentative D call: TRBD1 (6 bases). With 7 bases removed from V and 2 bases from J, the gap between germline ends came to 17 bases. CDR1 is MGHDK and CDR2 is SYGVNS in the germline V gene. The CDR3 is made up of 15 amino acids. Here the CDR3 reads CASTFRGRGNTEAFF. Here the CDR3 DNA reads TGTGCCAGCACCTTTCGAGGCAGGGGAAACACTGAAGCTTTCTTT. The variable domain in full, completed from reference TRBV25-1 and TRBJ1-1, reads EADIYQTPRYLVIGTGKKITLECSQTMGHDKMYWYQQDPGMELHLIHYSYGVNSTEKGDLSSESTVSRIRTEHFPLTLESARPSHTSQYLCASTFRGRGNTEAFFGQGTRLTVV.

The V call is TRBV7-9, the J call TRBJ2-7, with D possibly TRBD2 on 6 matching bases. Per the germline V gene, CDR1 is SEHNR and CDR2 is FQNEAQ (reference sequence). Trimming cost V 1 base and J 7 bases, with 20 bases left between them. This CDR3 spans 16 amino acids. DNA for the CDR3: TGTGCCAGCAGCTTAGGGAGGTACGGGAGAGGAGGGGAGCAGTACTTC. This sequence encodes CASSLGRYGRGGEQYF. The whole variable domain, remainder taken from reference TRBV7-9 and TRBJ2-7, is DTGVSQNPRHKITKRGQNVTFRCDPISEHNRLYWYRQTLGQGPEFLTYFQNEAQLEKSRLLSDRFSAERPKGSFSTLEIQRTEQGDSAMYLCASSLGRYGRGGEQYFGPGTRLTVT.

The V call is TRBV24-1, the J call TRBJ2-5; TRBD1 aligns across 7 bases. The germline V gene has CDR1 KGHDR and CDR2 SFDVKD. The CDR3 is 15 residues long. The junction had 13 bases not matched to a gene; V was cut back by 4 bases and J by 9 bases. The CDR3 here is CATSDPRQGGQPQYF. CDR3 coding DNA: TGTGCCACCAGTGACCCTAGACAGGGCGGCCAGCCCCAGTACTTC.

A remark on this clonotype: A much larger clone differs by one base, so this may be a read error. The gene calls are TRBV2 and TRBJ2-5; D unresolved. The V gene's germline CDR1 is SNHLY and CDR2 FYNNEI. The CDR3 is made up of 14 amino acids. The CDR3 region is CGSPSAPYQETQYF. Here the CDR3 DNA reads TGTGGCAGCCCTTCGGCGCCGTACCAAGAGACCCAGTACTTC.

The genes are TRBV15 and TRBJ1-2, with 9 positions matching TRBD1. This CDR3 region has 14 residues. Germline V gives CDR1 LNHNV, CDR2 YYDKDF (reference sequence). The junction had 11 bases not matched to a gene; V was cut back by 3 bases and J by 12 bases. The CDR3 DNA is TGTGCCACCAGCAGCCTGCCGGGACAGGGTGCGGACACCTTC. Protein product: CATSSLPGQGADTF.

This chain uses TRBV2 with TRBJ2-5; 7 nucleotides match TRBD2. This CDR3 comprises 12 residues. CDR1 is SNHLY, CDR2 FYNNEI, per germline. The CDR3 DNA reads as TGTGCTGGGCGGGGGAGTCGAGAGACCCAGTACTTC. Protein sequence: CAGRGSRETQYF.

Points on this clonotype: A single base separates this from a much larger clone, so it may be a read error. The final CDR3 position lacks the conserved phenylalanine or tryptophan, pointing to a likely read error. The genes are TRBV7-2 and TRBJ1-5; 10 bases align to TRBD1. The CDR3 has 14 amino acids. The V and J ends lost 8 bases and 7 bases, in that order; junction bases with no gene match: 8. Germline V gives CDR1 SGHTA, CDR2 FQGNSA. The CDR3 reads CASRDRGEGQPQHY. Here the CDR3 DNA reads TGTGCCAGCCGGGACAGGGGAGAAGGACAGCCCCAGCATTAT.

V and J are TRBV7-2 and TRBJ2-3, with no clear D. In germline, CDR1 is SGHTA, CDR2 FQGNSA. This CDR3 spans 12 amino acids. V lost 3 bases to trimming and J lost 8 bases, with 9 bases between them. The CDR3 nucleotides are TGTGCCAGCAGCTTGGGTCCTAGTACGCAGTATTTT. Encoded protein: CASSLGPSTQYF.

The table lists this clonotype with a few counts. V gene TRBV7-9 combines with J gene TRBJ2-7; possibly TRBD1 for D (5 bases). The V gene's germline CDR1 is SEHNR and CDR2 FQNEAQ (reference sequence). This CDR3 comprises 16 residues. V lost 0 bases and J 2 bases, leaving 14 bases between the germline ends. This chain's CDR3 is CASSLASQGLTYEQYF. CDR3 sequence (DNA): TGTGCCAGCAGCTTAGCCTCTCAGGGTTTAACCTACGAGCAGTACTTC.

This clonotype was seen a handful of times. The rearrangement links TRBV7-9 to TRBJ2-5; 8 bases are shared with TRBD2. V dropped 4 bases and J dropped 1; count of bases not matched to a gene: 2. The CDR3 covers 14 residues. Germline V lookup: CDR1 SEHNR, CDR2 FQNEAQ (reference sequence). Here the CDR3 reads CASSSGGIQETQYF. The CDR3 nucleotides are TGTGCCAGCAGCTCGGGGGGGATCCAAGAGACCCAGTACTTC.